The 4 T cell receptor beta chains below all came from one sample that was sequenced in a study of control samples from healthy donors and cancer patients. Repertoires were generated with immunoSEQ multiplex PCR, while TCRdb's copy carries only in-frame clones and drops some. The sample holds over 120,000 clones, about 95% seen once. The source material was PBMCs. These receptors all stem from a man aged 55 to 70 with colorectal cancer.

The CDR3 region has the DNA TGCGCCAGCGGAACAGGGTACACTGAAGCTTTCTTT. It yields the protein CASGTGYTEAFF. The rearrangement links TRBV5-1 to TRBJ1-1; possible D gene TRBD1, 6 bases. V dropped 7 bases and J dropped 3 bases, with 10 bases sitting between them. CDR3 length: 12 amino acids. Germline-derived CDR1 and CDR2 are SGHRS and YFSETQ.

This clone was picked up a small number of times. CDR3 sequence: CASSGRQASSSYNEQFF. CDR3 sequence (DNA): TGTGCCAGCAGCGGACGACAGGCCTCTAGCTCCTACAATGAGCAGTTCTTC. The V and J genes are TRBV9 and TRBJ2-1; possible D gene TRBD1, 6 bases. Germline CDR1 SGDLS, CDR2 YYNGEE. The CDR3 runs 17 residues. Trimming removed 3 bases at V and 0 bases at J, with 16 bases between.

In DNA form, the CDR3 reads TGTGCCAGCAGTGGAGTACACGGAAGCTCCTACAATGAGCAGTTCTTC. Translation: CASSGVHGSSYNEQFF. The chain is built from TRBV6-1 and TRBJ2-1; D remains ambiguous. Germline V gene sequence: CDR1 MNHNS, CDR2 SASEGT. The CDR3 extends over 16 amino acids. The germline V and J ends were trimmed by 4 bases and 0 bases, with 13 bases remaining between them.

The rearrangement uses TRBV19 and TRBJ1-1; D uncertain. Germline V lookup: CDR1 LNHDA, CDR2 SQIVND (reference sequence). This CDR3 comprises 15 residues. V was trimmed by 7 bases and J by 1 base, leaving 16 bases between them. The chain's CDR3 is CASTREGAPNTEAFF. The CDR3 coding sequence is TGTGCCAGTACCCGGGAGGGAGCCCCGAACACTGAAGCTTTCTTT.